The 31 T cell receptor beta chains given below trace back to one sample, sequenced in a study of spatial heterogeneity in lung cancer. Overall study findings and caveats: It was found that expanded intratumoral alpha and beta TCR counts tracked tumor mutation counts.

The time point is: sample taken at primary tumor resection. Which antigens these TCRs recognize remains unknown. TCRdb called the 5' RACE reads again in MiXCR, with one record for every CDR3 protein. The sample includes 550 to 800 distinct CDR3 sequences, around 14% of them seen just once. The sample here was lung tumor tissue, taken at surgery. These receptor sequences come from a male donor with early-stage non-small cell lung cancer.

By its share, this clonotype is large. V usage is TRBV27 and J usage is TRBJ1-4; D unclear. Germline V lookup: CDR1 MNHEY, CDR2 SMNVEV (reference sequence). Trimming stripped 8 bases from V and 5 bases from J, with 15 bases between. The CDR3 covers 14 residues. The CDR3 protein is CASSKHGGNEKLFF. CDR3 DNA: TGTGCCAGCTCCAAGCATGGCGGGAATGAAAAACTGTTTTTT.

The chain combines TRBV28 with TRBJ2-1; 8 bases match TRBD2. The CDR3 runs 12 residues. V shed 2 bases, J shed 13 bases, and the junction held 4 bases outside the gene matches. Germline V gives CDR1 MDHEN, CDR2 SYDVKM. The CDR3 region has the DNA TGTGCCAGCAGTTTAGGGCGGGAGGTTCAGTTCTTC. Residues: CASSLGREVQFF.

The chain is built from TRBV5-1 and TRBJ2-5; D might be TRBD1 (6 bases). V lost 4 bases and J 0 bases, leaving 7 bases between the germline ends. Germline V gene data show CDR1 as SGHRS and CDR2 as YFSETQ. The CDR3 is 13 residues long. The CDR3 DNA follows: TGCGCCAGCAGCGGGGACAACCAAGAGACCCAGTACTTC. Protein sequence: CASSGDNQETQYF.

This clonotype is deemed medium-sized (0.01 to 0.1%). The rearrangement links TRBV18 to TRBJ1-1, with 9 bases that match TRBD1. Germline V gene lookup returns CDR1 KGHSH and CDR2 LQKENI. Losses at the gene ends were 3 bases for V and 11 bases for J; bases not matched to a gene: 7. This CDR3 is built from 13 residues. The CDR3 here is CASSPRDRADAFF. In nucleotides, the CDR3 is TGTGCCAGCTCACCTAGGGACAGGGCCGATGCTTTCTTT.

Sample share makes this clonotype large. The rearrangement uses TRBV20-1 and TRBJ1-6; 7 nucleotides align to TRBD1. The J segment lost 10 bases and the V segment lost 0 bases, leaving 12 bases of the junction unmatched. The CDR3 contains 16 residues. Germline loops: CDR1 DFQATT, CDR2 SNEGSKA (reference sequence). CDR3 bases: TGCAGTGCTAGAGATCACGTCGGGCAGGGGGGGTCACCCCTCCACTTT. Protein sequence: CSARDHVGQGGSPLHF.

This clonotype is large within its sample. A junction boundary mismatches the germline segment, possibly from a read error. CDR3 region: CASSYLGTGTLNGYTF. The CDR3 DNA is TGTGCCAGCAGTTACCTTGGGACAGGAACGCTAAATGGGTACACCTTC. This rearrangement joins TRBV6-2 or TRBV6-3 to TRBJ1-2; 8 bases line up with TRBD1. This CDR3 has 16 amino acids. Germline V CDR1 and CDR2: MNHEY, SVGEGT.

The chain is built from TRBV6-2 or TRBV6-3 and TRBJ2-1; D not resolved. This CDR3 comprises 14 residues. Germline V gene sequence: CDR1 MNHEY, CDR2 SVGEGT. Trimming took off 7 bases at V and 4 bases at J, with 14 bases between the two ends. Written as DNA, the CDR3 is TGTGCCAGCAAGGGCCTCGCACTATACAATGAGCAGTTCTTC. It specifies CASKGLALYNEQFF.

The V call is TRBV5-1, the J call TRBJ2-7, with D possibly being TRBD1 or TRBD2 (6 bases each). The germline V gene encodes CDR1 SGHRS and CDR2 YFSETQ. Trimming shortened V by 0 bases and J by 3 bases, and 10 bases separated the two germline ends. This CDR3 region has 14 residues. CDR3 sequence reads: CASSLVGGLYEQYV. The CDR3 DNA reads TGCGCCAGCAGCTTGGTAGGGGGGCTCTACGAGCAGTACGTC.

In its sample, this clonotype is large. J is TRBJ2-4 and V is TRBV7-2; TRBD2 is a possible D gene (5 bases). Germline CDR1 and CDR2: SGHTA and FQGNSA. The length of the CDR3 is 12 residues. Trimming took 1 base from V and 16 from J, leaving 14 bases between them. Here the CDR3 DNA reads TGTGCCAGCAGCTTAGAGCACGGGATAGGATACTTC. Translating gives CASSLEHGIGYF. The whole variable domain, remainder taken from reference TRBV7-2 and TRBJ2-4, is GAGVSQSPSNKVTEKGKDVELRCDPISGHTALYWYRQSLGQGLEFLIYFQGNSAPDKSGLPSDRFSAERTGGSVSTLTIQRTQQEDSAVYLCASSLEHGIGYFGAGTRLSVL.

By share of the sample, this clonotype is large. The chain carries TRBV7-7 and TRBJ2-5, with D perhaps given as TRBD1 or TRBD2 (5 bases each). The CDR3 extends over 13 amino acids. V lost 5 bases to trimming and J lost 1 base, with 8 bases between them. Germline CDR1 SSHAT, CDR2 FNYEAQ (reference sequence). The CDR3 bases are TGTGCCAGCAGCGGGACGCCCCAAGAGACCCAGTACTTC. Protein product: CASSGTPQETQYF.

By share, this clonotype ranks as large. The chain joins TRBV11-2 to TRBJ2-7; the D is unclear. The germline V gene has CDR1 SGHAT and CDR2 FQNNGV. V dropped 2 bases and J dropped 4 bases, with 12 bases sitting between them. The CDR3 is made up of 14 amino acids. The CDR3 DNA reads as TGTGCCAGCAGCTTATTGGCTAGAAAATACGAGCAGTACTTC. This codes for CASSLLARKYEQYF.

The V gene is TRBV6-1, the J gene TRBJ2-6; TRBD1 matches 12 bases. The CDR3 is 17 amino acids. Germline V gives CDR1 MNHNS, CDR2 SASEGT. After removal of 7 bases from V and 4 bases from J, the junction contained 8 bases not matched to a gene. The CDR3 sequence is CASNVGQGAGGANVLTF. The CDR3 region has the DNA TGTGCCAGCAATGTGGGACAGGGGGCCGGAGGGGCCAACGTCCTGACTTTC.

This clonotype is deemed medium-sized. The gene calls are TRBV28 and TRBJ2-6; D may be TRBD2 (5 bases). Trimming took 3 bases from V and 0 from J, leaving 18 bases between them. Looked up from germline, CDR1 is MDHEN and CDR2 is SYDVKM. This CDR3 comprises 19 residues. The CDR3 DNA reads TGTGCCAGCAGTTTTCCTTCTAACGGCGGAGGCTCTGGGGCCAACGTCCTGACTTTC. Translation gives CASSFPSNGGGSGANVLTF.

The chain has TRBV27 and TRBJ1-5; D is unclear. The CDR3 totals 13 residues. V lost 2 bases and J lost 4, with 6 bases in between. Germline CDR1 reads MNHEY; CDR2 reads SMNVEV (reference sequence). The CDR3 sequence: CASSLGWNQPQHF. The CDR3, as DNA: TGTGCCAGCAGTTTAGGCTGGAATCAGCCCCAGCATTTT.

The CDR3 DNA follows: TGTGCCAGCAGCTCACCTGACAGGGATGAGACCCAGTACTTC. The encoded protein is CASSSPDRDETQYF. The chain joins TRBV7-2 to TRBJ2-5; 7 bases map to TRBD1. The ends lost 4 bases at V and 5 bases at J; junction bases unmatched: 7. From germline, CDR1 is SGHTA and CDR2 FQGNSA. There are 14 residues in the CDR3.

Notes on this clonotype: A much larger clonotype is one base distant, so this may be a read error. J is TRBJ2-2 and V is TRBV7-9; D is uncertain. The CDR3 sequence is 14 residues long. The V end was cut by 2 bases, the J end by 7 bases, with 11 bases between. CDR1 and CDR2 from the germline V gene are SEHNR and FQNEAQ (reference sequence). The CDR3, as DNA: TGTGCCAGCAGCTTATCATCCCGATGCGGGGAGCTGTTTTTT. It encodes CASSLSSRCGELFF.

This clonotype was detected only a few times. The chain combines TRBV20-1 with TRBJ2-7; the match to TRBD1 covers 7 bases. Unmatched junction bases numbered 13, after V lost 3 bases and J lost 5 bases. The germline V gene encodes CDR1 DFQATT and CDR2 SNEGSKA (reference sequence). CDR3 length: 15 residues. The CDR3 DNA sequence: TGCAGTGCTAGTCCCCGGCCCGACAGGGTGGACGAGCAGTACTTC. Protein: CSASPRPDRVDEQYF.

The chain combines TRBV6-2 or TRBV6-3 with TRBJ2-1, with D perhaps TRBD2 (5 bases). The ends were cut back, 3 bases at V and 2 bases at J, with 20 bases in the middle. This CDR3 contains 18 residues. Germline lookup yields CDR1 MNHEY and CDR2 SVGEGT. DNA of the CDR3: TGTGCCAGCAGTTATTCGGGCGGGCAGGCGGCAACCTACAATGAGCAGTTCTTC. Translation: CASSYSGGQAATYNEQFF.

The chain is built from TRBV5-1 and TRBJ2-1; either TRBD1 or TRBD2 may fit D (6 bases each). Deletions cut 5 bases from V and 10 bases from J, with 19 bases between. The germline V gene encodes CDR1 SGHRS and CDR2 YFSETQ. The CDR3 is 14 amino acids. CDR3 DNA: TGCGCCAGCAGACTCGTCGGGGGCCTCACGGAGCAGTTCTTC. It is translated as CASRLVGGLTEQFF. Combining the CDR3 with reference TRBV5-1 and TRBJ2-1 gives the whole variable domain KAGVTQTPRYLIKTRGQQVTLSCSPISGHRSVSWYQQTPGQGLQFLFEYFSETQRNKGNFPGRFSGRQFSNSRSEMNVSTLELGDSALYLCASRLVGGLTEQFFGPGTRLTVL.

This clonotype is large. This sequence joins TRBV20-1 and TRBJ2-3; 9 bases map to TRBD2. This CDR3 contains 14 residues. Germline V lookup: CDR1 DFQATT, CDR2 SNEGSKA (reference sequence). With 4 bases clipped from V and 6 bases from J, the junction kept 8 bases outside the gene matches. This chain's CDR3 is CSATGLASGDTQYF. The CDR3 DNA reads as TGCAGTGCTACCGGACTAGCGTCAGGCGATACGCAGTATTTT.

Within the sample, this clonotype is large (0.1 to 1%). The J gene is TRBJ2-3, the V gene TRBV5-1, with 14 bases that match TRBD2. This CDR3 contains 18 residues. Germline V gene lookup returns CDR1 SGHRS and CDR2 YFSETQ. V lost 4 bases to trimming and J lost 3 bases; unmatched junction nucleotides: 10. The CDR3 loop reads CASSEGLAGATSTDTQYF. DNA for the CDR3: TGCGCCAGCAGCGAGGGACTAGCGGGGGCGACTAGTACAGATACGCAGTATTTT. The entire variable domain, with the rest obtained from reference TRBV5-1 and TRBJ2-3, is as follows: KAGVTQTPRYLIKTRGQQVTLSCSPISGHRSVSWYQQTPGQGLQFLFEYFSETQRNKGNFPGRFSGRQFSNSRSEMNVSTLELGDSALYLCASSEGLAGATSTDTQYFGPGTRLTVL.

This clonotype is deemed large. The gene calls are TRBV11-2 and TRBJ2-3; no firm D call. This CDR3 comprises 18 residues. V lost 3 bases to trimming and J lost 1 base, with 20 bases between them. CDR1 is SGHAT and CDR2 is FQNNGV in the germline V gene. The CDR3 DNA follows: TGTGCCAGCAGCTTCCCAGGTTCCGCCTCGGTTCGCACAGATACGCAGTATTTT. Encoded protein: CASSFPGSASVRTDTQYF.

By share, this clonotype ranks as large. This chain connects TRBV28 to TRBJ1-2; 8 bases map to TRBD1. Looked up from germline, CDR1 is MDHEN and CDR2 is SYDVKM. This CDR3 has 14 residues. Unmatched junction bases numbered 8, after V lost 6 bases and J lost 5 bases. The CDR3: CASSARTGSYGYTF. CDR3 nucleotide sequence: TGTGCCAGCAGCGCCAGGACAGGGTCATATGGCTACACCTTC.

Relative to its sample, this clonotype is hyperexpanded. The chain has TRBV28 and TRBJ2-7; 12 bases are a match to TRBD1. There are 15 residues in the CDR3. J was trimmed by 6 bases and V by 6 bases; bases with no gene match: 9. CDR1 is MDHEN, CDR2 SYDVKM, per germline. The CDR3 region is CASSRRGQGATEQYF. CDR3 coding DNA: TGTGCCAGCAGCCGACGGGGACAGGGGGCTACCGAGCAGTACTTC.

In this sample, this clonotype is large (0.1 to 1%). The gene calls are TRBV20-1 and TRBJ2-2, with TRBD2 identical over 13 bases. Germline lookup yields CDR1 DFQATT and CDR2 SNEGSKA (reference sequence). The CDR3 runs to 15 residues. After removal of 6 bases from V and 4 bases from J, the junction contained 5 bases not matched to a gene. CDR3 in amino acids: CSADGLAGVTGELFF. The CDR3, as DNA: TGCAGTGCCGACGGACTAGCGGGAGTCACCGGGGAGCTGTTTTTT.

This clonotype is labeled as large. V is TRBV7-2 and J is TRBJ1-1; no definite D call. Germline V gene sequence: CDR1 SGHTA, CDR2 FQGNSA. The CDR3 runs 15 residues. V gave up 0 bases and J gave up 3 bases, with 11 bases separating them. CDR3 sequence: CASSLAGLGYTEAFF. The DNA of the CDR3 is TGTGCCAGCAGCTTAGCGGGCTTGGGATACACTGAAGCTTTCTTT.

The chain joins TRBV20-1 to TRBJ2-3; D is unclear. This CDR3 has 14 residues. Germline V CDR1 and CDR2: DFQATT, SNEGSKA (reference sequence). V was trimmed by 0 bases and J by 8 bases, leaving 15 bases between them. The DNA of the CDR3 is TGCAGTGCTAGAGATATGGCCCGGGCGGCTACGCAGTATTTT. This gives the protein CSARDMARAATQYF.

This clonotype is labeled large (0.1 to 1%). J is TRBJ1-1 and V is TRBV9, with 7 bases lining up with TRBD1. Germline assignment: CDR1 SGDLS and CDR2 YYNGEE. The CDR3 runs 12 residues. Germline trimming cut 3 bases from V and 8 bases from J; bases unmatched to any gene: 4. CDR3 DNA: TGTGCCAGCAGCGCTATGACAGGGGAAGCTTTCTTT. It is translated as CASSAMTGEAFF.

The sample holds a few counts of this clonotype. The chain joins TRBV6-5 to TRBJ1-4; 10 bases match TRBD1. Germline V gene sequence: CDR1 MNHEY, CDR2 SVGAGI. The CDR3 has 14 residues. V was pared by 7 bases and J by 7 bases, with 6 bases of the junction left unmatched. The CDR3 sequence is CASKSGTGAEKLFF. The CDR3, as DNA: TGTGCCAGCAAATCCGGGACAGGGGCTGAAAAACTGTTTTTT.

The V call is TRBV28, the J call TRBJ2-7, with a tentative D call TRBD1 (6 bases). This CDR3 region has 13 residues. CDR1 and CDR2 from the germline V gene are MDHEN and SYDVKM. Trimming took 2 bases from V and 4 from J, leaving 9 bases between them. The CDR3 here is CASSLRGLYEQYF. CDR3 DNA sequence: TGTGCCAGCAGTTTAAGGGGGTTGTACGAGCAGTACTTC. Using reference TRBV28 and TRBJ2-7 for the parts outside the CDR3, the full variable domain is DVKVTQSSRYLVKRTGEKVFLECVQDMDHENMFWYRQDPGLGLRLIYFSYDVKMKEKGDIPEGYSVSREKKERFSLILESASTNQTSMYLCASSLRGLYEQYFGPGTRLTVT.

This clonotype was recorded a few times. The CDR3 DNA reads as TGCGCCAGTTCCTCTCCGGGGGGGACAGATACGCAGTATTTT. Translation: CASSSPGGTDTQYF. The V gene is TRBV5-1, the J gene TRBJ2-3, with 8 bases fitting TRBD2. V trimming: 8 bases; J trimming: 3 bases; junction bases outside the gene matches: 8. Germline V gives CDR1 SGHRS, CDR2 YFSETQ. The length of the CDR3 is 14 residues.